One TCR beta chain is described in this entry. This sample was taken from a study of blood T cell repertoires in COVID-19. On the study more broadly: Sites across the United States, Italy and Spain contributed samples from acute and convalescent COVID-19. Sources were T cells, B-cell-depleted T cells, or PBMCs; the material itself was cDNA or gDNA.

Authors' processing steps: It was from reference gene primer amplification that nucleated cell counts were estimated. The data were produced by immunoSEQ multiplex PCR, yet TCRdb's version contains in-frame clones alone and is incomplete. The V and J calls and the clone size are those of that table, but D and trimming were determined from the DNA. The sample carries 65,000 to 70,000 clones, under 85% recorded once. Germline assignment: CDR1 SGHDN and CDR2 FVKESK. With 3 bases removed from V and 10 bases from J, the gap between germline ends came to 15 bases. The CDR3 runs to 13 residues. The sequencing sample was made of peripheral blood. The V gene is TRBV14, the J gene TRBJ2-5; a weak D match, TRBD1 (6 bases). This sequence originates from a man in his 60s with acute or convalescent COVID-19. CDR3 sequence (DNA): TGTGCCAGCAGCCATACAGGGATGGGGAACCAGTACTTC. Amino acids: CASSHTGMGNQYF. The variable domain in full, with the rest retrieved from reference TRBV14 and TRBJ2-5, is EAGVTQFPSHSVIEKGQTVTLRCDPISGHDNLYWYRRVMGKEIKFLLHFVKESKQDESGMPNNRFLAERTGGTYSTLKVQPAELEDSGVYFCASSHTGMGNQYFGPGTRLLVL.